The 23 T cell receptor beta chains presented below share a single source sample, sequenced in a study of neurological immune-mediated disorders. TCRdb reanalysed the 5' RACE reads using MiXCR and keeps one entry per CDR3 protein. The table lists some 76,000 distinct CDR3 sequences, around 3% of them singletons. The material sequenced was PBMCs. These receptors were taken from a woman aged 45-65 years with multiple sclerosis.

This clonotype was counted at least ten times. The chain recombines TRBV7-2 with TRBJ2-7, with D hard to call. Germline CDR1 and CDR2: SGHTA and FQGNSA. The CDR3 extends over 11 amino acids. The germline V and J ends were trimmed by 4 bases and 4 bases, with 5 bases remaining between them. The CDR3 DNA reads TGTGCCAGCAGCTCCATTTACGAGCAGTACTTC. This translates into CASSSIYEQYF.

This clonotype was seen ten or more times. This chain uses TRBV28 with TRBJ2-3; D not certain. CDR3 length equals 15 residues. CDR1 is MDHEN, CDR2 SYDVKM, per germline. V gave up 3 bases and J gave up 2 bases, with 12 bases separating them. The CDR3, as DNA: TGTGCCAGCAGTTTTGTTCGGCGGTACACAGATACGCAGTATTTT. Translating it yields CASSFVRRYTDTQYF.

In its sample, this clonotype was seen many times. The V and J genes are TRBV4-2 and TRBJ2-3, with unresolved D. This CDR3 is built from 13 residues. V was trimmed by 4 bases and J by 5 bases, leaving 10 bases between them. Germline values: CDR1 LGHNA, CDR2 YNFKEQ. The CDR3 DNA reads TGTGCCAGCAGCCGTATAGACGTAGATACGCAGTATTTT. It encodes CASSRIDVDTQYF.

This clonotype has a count of ten or more. V and J are TRBV5-5 and TRBJ1-4; D remains ambiguous. The germline V and J ends were trimmed by 1 base and 5 bases, with 6 bases remaining between them. The V gene's germline CDR1 is SGHKS and CDR2 YYEKEE (reference sequence). The CDR3 consists of 13 residues. DNA of the CDR3: TGTGCCAGCAGCTTGTCCCAAAATGAAAAACTGTTTTTT. Residues: CASSLSQNEKLFF.

This clonotype was observed at least ten times. V is TRBV4-1 and J is TRBJ2-1; TRBD2 aligns across 12 bases. Germline assignment: CDR1 MGHRA and CDR2 YSYEKL. Unmatched junction bases numbered 3, after V lost 5 bases and J lost 4 bases. This CDR3 has 15 residues. Written as DNA, the CDR3 is TGCGCCAGCAGCTCTAGCGGGAGGGGATACAATGAGCAGTTCTTC. It encodes CASSSSGRGYNEQFF.

This clonotype was seen many times. The chain carries TRBV28 and TRBJ2-7; D gene uncertain. The length of the CDR3 is 10 residues. V dropped 4 bases and J dropped 5 bases, with 3 bases sitting between them. Germline V CDR1 and CDR2: MDHEN, SYDVKM. CDR3 bases: TGTGCCAGCAGTTACAACGAGCAGTACTTC. It encodes CASSYNEQYF.

This clonotype occurred many times. V and J are TRBV12-3 or TRBV12-4 and TRBJ1-5, with D possibly TRBD1 on 6 matching bases. This CDR3 is 14 amino acids long. V lost 3 bases, J lost 4 bases, and 10 bases lay in between. CDR3 sequence: CASSFDRLNQPQHF. The CDR3, as DNA: TGTGCCAGCAGTTTCGACAGGCTGAATCAGCCCCAGCATTTT.

Notes on this clonotype: At one end the junction does not follow the germline gene, possibly because of a read error. CDR3 amino acids: CSARVHNQSQHF. In DNA, the CDR3 is TGCAGTGCTAGAGTCCACAATCAGTCCCAGCATTTT. V and J are TRBV20-1 and TRBJ1-5, with unresolved D. Germline V gene data show CDR1 as DFQATT and CDR2 as SNEGSKA (reference sequence). This CDR3 region has 12 residues.

There are many counts of this clonotype. The CDR3 spells CSASRKETQYF. Written as DNA, the CDR3 is TGCAGTGCTAGTCGGAAAGAGACCCAGTACTTC. The rearrangement joins TRBV20-1 to TRBJ2-5, with D unclear. Deletions cut 3 bases from V and 3 bases from J, with 5 bases between. The CDR3 is 11 residues long. From germline, CDR1 is DFQATT and CDR2 SNEGSKA (reference sequence).

This clonotype came up many times. The rearrangement links TRBV7-6 to TRBJ2-3; 9 nucleotides agree with TRBD2. The junction had 15 bases not matched to a gene; V was cut back by 2 bases and J by 0 bases. The germline V gene encodes CDR1 SGHVS and CDR2 FNYEAQ. The CDR3 loop spans 20 amino acids. CDR3 in DNA: TGTGCCAGCAGCTTACCCAGGGGATCTAGCGGGGAGAAAAGCACAGATACGCAGTATTTT. Translated, it gives CASSLPRGSSGEKSTDTQYF.

This clonotype was recorded at least ten times. The V gene is TRBV12-3 or TRBV12-4, the J gene TRBJ1-1, with D maybe TRBD1 (6 bases). The CDR3 has 16 amino acids. Trimming removed 0 bases at V and 0 bases at J, with 11 bases between. The CDR3 spells CASSLARGVVNTEAFF. In DNA, the CDR3 is TGTGCCAGCAGTTTAGCGAGGGGGGTAGTGAACACTGAAGCTTTCTTT.

There are many counts of this clonotype. The gene calls are TRBV5-1 and TRBJ2-3; the match to TRBD1 covers 8 bases. Looked up from germline, CDR1 is SGHRS and CDR2 is YFSETQ. The CDR3 has 15 amino acids. Unmatched junction bases numbered 11, after V lost 7 bases and J lost 4 bases. Here the CDR3 reads CASQTGGGMADTQYF. DNA for the CDR3: TGCGCCAGCCAAACAGGGGGAGGAATGGCAGATACGCAGTATTTT.

This clonotype was counted many times. V gene TRBV9 combines with J gene TRBJ2-5, with 7 bases identical to TRBD1. V shed 0 bases and J 5 bases; nucleotides not matched to a gene: 13. There are 17 residues in the CDR3. CDR1 is SGDLS and CDR2 is YYNGEE in the germline V gene. This CDR3 is CASSVGALDRGGETQYF. CDR3 bases: TGTGCCAGCAGCGTAGGGGCCCTCGACAGAGGGGGCGAGACCCAGTACTTC.

This clonotype was observed at least ten times. The V call is TRBV7-2, the J call TRBJ1-2; TRBD1 matches at 11 bases. J lost 6 bases, V lost 5 bases, and 8 bases had no gene match. The CDR3 length is 15 residues. Germline CDR1 reads SGHTA; CDR2 reads FQGNSA. The CDR3 nucleotides read TGTGCCAGCAGCCCTACGCCGGGACAGGGGGATGGCTACACCTTC. The encoded protein is CASSPTPGQGDGYTF.

This clonotype was observed at least ten times. Written as DNA, the CDR3 is TGTGCCAGCAGTTACACTTCTTGGGTCACTGAAGCTTTCTTT. Amino acid sequence: CASSYTSWVTEAFF. The rearrangement links TRBV6-5 to TRBJ1-1; D gene uncertain. V lost 2 bases, J lost 4 bases, and 11 bases lay in between. Per the germline V gene, CDR1 is MNHEY and CDR2 is SVGAGI. The CDR3 contains 14 residues.

There are many counts of this clonotype. Sequence at one end of the junction differs from germline and may be a read error. This chain joins TRBV5-1 and TRBJ2-7, with 8 bases that match TRBD1. CDR3 length: 14 residues. In germline, CDR1 is SGHRS, CDR2 YFSETQ. The CDR3: CASSLDRVKDEQYF. The CDR3 coding sequence is TGCGCCAGCAGTTTGGACAGGGTGAAGGACGAGCAGTACTTC.

This clonotype showed up many times. The chain is built from TRBV21-1 and TRBJ2-7; TRBD1 was called by the table and not checked on the DNA. TRBV21-1 is a pseudogene. There are 16 residues in the CDR3. Here the CDR3 DNA reads TGTGCCAGCAGCAAAAAAAGGTCAGGGGAACCCGGCGAGCAGTACGTC. Its protein product is CASSKKRSGEPGEQYV.

At least ten counts were recorded for this clonotype. The V gene is TRBV29-1, the J gene TRBJ1-3, with D tentatively TRBD1 (5 bases). V was pared by 3 bases and J by 4 bases, with 10 bases between. The CDR3 consists of 13 residues. The germline V gene encodes CDR1 SQVTM and CDR2 ANQGSEA. The CDR3, as DNA: TGCAGCGTTGAGGACCGACAGGGAAACACCATATATTTT. Translated, it gives CSVEDRQGNTIYF. The full variable domain, its missing parts supplied by reference TRBV29-1 and TRBJ1-3, is SAVISQKPSRDICQRGTSLTIQCQVDSQVTMMFWYRQQPGQSLTLIATANQGSEATYESGFVIDKFPISRPNLTFSTLTVSNMSPEDSSIYLCSVEDRQGNTIYFGEGSWLTVV.

This clonotype showed up many times. The chain recombines TRBV5-1 with TRBJ2-2; TRBD1 is a possible D gene (6 bases). The V end lost 4 bases, the J end lost 1 base, and 8 bases lay between the germline ends. CDR1 SGHRS and CDR2 YFSETQ come from the germline V gene. This CDR3 region has 14 residues. The CDR3, as DNA: TGCGCCAGCAGCCCGGGACAGAACACCGGGGAGCTGTTTTTT. Its protein is CASSPGQNTGELFF.

This clonotype has a count of ten or more. V and J are TRBV6-2 or TRBV6-3 and TRBJ2-5, with 8 bases identical to TRBD2. Germline V CDR1 and CDR2: MNHEY, SVGEGT. This CDR3 is 14 amino acids long. The V gene end was trimmed by 6 bases and the J gene end by 4 bases; junction bases not matched to a gene: 7. The CDR3: CASSLRGGGETQYF. The CDR3 nucleotides are TGTGCCAGCAGCCTACGGGGGGGCGGAGAGACCCAGTACTTC.

The sample holds many counts of this clonotype. The J gene is TRBJ1-2, the V gene TRBV29-1; D not certain. V lost 3 bases to trimming and J lost 5 bases, with 10 bases between them. Germline lookup yields CDR1 SQVTM and CDR2 ANQGSEA. This CDR3 has 12 residues. CDR3 region: CSVEIRPYGYTF. In nucleotides, the CDR3 is TGCAGCGTTGAGATCCGGCCTTATGGCTACACCTTC.

This clonotype was recorded many times. The genes are TRBV5-1 and TRBJ2-5; D not resolved. The germline V gene has CDR1 SGHRS and CDR2 YFSETQ. The CDR3 totals 14 residues. Trimming left V 1 base short and J 2 bases short, with 9 bases between. The CDR3 protein is CASSLSIGQETQYF. As DNA, the CDR3 is TGCGCCAGCAGCTTGTCGATTGGGCAAGAGACCCAGTACTTC.

The sample holds many counts of this clonotype. The V and J genes are TRBV10-3 and TRBJ1-2; tentatively, D is TRBD1 (6 bases). Germline assignment: CDR1 ENHRY and CDR2 SYGVKD. Trimming stripped 8 bases from V and 9 bases from J, with 28 bases between. This CDR3 comprises 16 residues. The CDR3 loop reads CAIAVETGPLGIRYTF. The DNA of the CDR3 is TGTGCCATCGCAGTGGAGACAGGACCACTTGGAATCCGCTACACCTTC.